These 10 T cell receptor beta chains originate from one sample sequenced in a study of spatial heterogeneity in lung cancer. Stated time point: sample taken at primary tumor resection. Whole RNA came from tumor, nontumor lung or frozen PBMC and was sequenced without being sorted. Via MiXCR, TCRdb re-called the 5' RACE reads, giving one row per CDR3 protein. Here the sample spans tens of thousands of distinct CDR3 sequences, roughly 7% being singletons. The starting material was PBMCs, obtained at surgery. All receptors come from a female donor with early-stage non-small cell lung cancer.

The table lists this clonotype with many counts. V usage is TRBV2 and J usage is TRBJ2-2, with a weak D call TRBD1 (5 bases). The germline V gene encodes CDR1 SNHLY and CDR2 FYNNEI. CDR3 size: 14 residues. Deletions cut 2 bases from V and 7 bases from J, with 11 bases between. CDR3 bases: TGTGCCAGCAGTGAAATCAGGGATGACGGGGAGCTGTTTTTT. Residues: CASSEIRDDGELFF.

V usage is TRBV5-1 and J usage is TRBJ2-2; D unresolved. The length of the CDR3 is 14 residues. Trimming pared 0 bases from V and 3 bases from J, leaving 6 bases between. Germline V CDR1 and CDR2: SGHRS, YFSETQ. CDR3 nucleotide sequence: TGCGCCAGCAGCTTGGCCTTGGACACCGGGGAGCTGTTTTTT. Residues: CASSLALDTGELFF.

This clonotype was recorded at least ten times. The V call is TRBV27, the J call TRBJ1-6; possibly TRBD1 for D (6 bases). This CDR3 is 14 amino acids long. Germline-derived CDR1 and CDR2 are MNHEY and SMNVEV (reference sequence). Trimming cost V 6 bases and J 13 bases, with 19 bases left between them. The CDR3 region has the DNA TGTGCCAGCAGGTTTAGTGAGAGGGGGAGCCCCCTCCACTTT. Translated, it gives CASRFSERGSPLHF.

The table lists this clonotype with a few counts. The chain recombines TRBV19 with TRBJ2-3; 9 nucleotides agree with TRBD2. This CDR3 region has 14 residues. The trim removed 5 bases at V and 6 bases at J, leaving 6 bases unmatched. Germline V lookup: CDR1 LNHDA, CDR2 SQIVND (reference sequence). The CDR3 coding sequence is TGTGCCAGTAGTTATAGCGGGGGCCGGGATACGCAGTATTTT. It translates to CASSYSGGRDTQYF.

This clonotype was detected many times. The chain carries TRBV2 and TRBJ2-7, with 8 bases fitting TRBD1. The CDR3 totals 15 residues. CDR1 SNHLY and CDR2 FYNNEI come from the germline V gene. The V gene end was trimmed by 6 bases and the J gene end by 4 bases; junction bases not matched to a gene: 11. The CDR3 reads CASRLNPGQDYEQYF. The CDR3 DNA sequence: TGTGCCAGCAGACTTAATCCGGGACAGGATTACGAGCAGTACTTC.

In this sample, this clonotype turned up many times. V and J are TRBV10-1 and TRBJ2-5; D is unresolved. Germline values: CDR1 WNHNN, CDR2 SYGVQD (reference sequence). The V and J ends lost 5 bases and 5 bases respectively, with 6 bases between them. CDR3 length: 11 amino acids. CDR3 region: CASSMGETQYF. CDR3 coding DNA: TGCGCCAGCAGTATGGGGGAGACCCAGTACTTC.

This chain uses TRBV6-2 or TRBV6-3 with TRBJ2-7; D gene ambiguous. Between the trimmed V and J ends, which lost 7 bases and 3 bases, there was a span of 10 bases. Germline V gene data show CDR1 as MNHEY and CDR2 as SVGEGT. The CDR3 is 12 amino acids. CDR3 DNA sequence: TGTGCCAGCAAAGGGCGCCACTACGAGCAGTACTTC. Amino acids: CASKGRHYEQYF.

In this sample, this clonotype turned up many times. This sequence joins TRBV20-1 and TRBJ2-7; TRBD1 agrees at 8 bases. Trimming cost V 1 base and J 2 bases; bases outside gene matches: 7. This CDR3 is 15 amino acids long. CDR1 is DFQATT, CDR2 SNEGSKA, per germline (reference sequence). CDR3 region: CSARVVDRVPYEQYF. In DNA form, the CDR3 reads TGCAGTGCTAGAGTGGTGGACAGGGTCCCCTACGAGCAGTACTTC.

The rearrangement joins TRBV10-3 to TRBJ2-7, with D unresolved. Germline V gene sequence: CDR1 ENHRY, CDR2 SYGVKD. The CDR3 has 14 residues. The V end lost 2 bases, the J end lost 2 bases, and 10 bases lay between the germline ends. The CDR3 coding sequence is TGTGCCATCAGTGAGACTATCGCGGCCTACGAGCAGTACTTC. Amino acids: CAISETIAAYEQYF.

This clonotype was detected many times. The rearrangement uses TRBV4-2 and TRBJ2-7; D is possibly TRBD1 (6 bases). Trimming took off 1 base at V and 3 bases at J, with 13 bases between the two ends. The CDR3 contains 15 residues. Per the germline V gene, CDR1 is LGHNA and CDR2 is YNFKEQ. For the CDR3, the DNA is TGTGCCAGCAGCCAAGCCCGGACAGATAACTACGAGCAGTACTTC. Amino acids: CASSQARTDNYEQYF.